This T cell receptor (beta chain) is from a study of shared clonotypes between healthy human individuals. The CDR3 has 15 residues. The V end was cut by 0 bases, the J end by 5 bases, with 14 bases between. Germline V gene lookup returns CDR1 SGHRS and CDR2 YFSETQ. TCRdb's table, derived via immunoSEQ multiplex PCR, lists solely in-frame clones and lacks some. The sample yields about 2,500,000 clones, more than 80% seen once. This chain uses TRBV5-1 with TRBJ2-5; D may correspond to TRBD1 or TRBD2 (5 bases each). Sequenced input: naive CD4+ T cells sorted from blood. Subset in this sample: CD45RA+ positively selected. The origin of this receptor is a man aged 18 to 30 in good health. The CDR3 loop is CASSLAQVDWETQYF. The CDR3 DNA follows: TGCGCCAGCAGCTTGGCACAGGTGGACTGGGAGACCCAGTACTTC.